The 5 T cell receptor beta chains below were found in one sample sequenced in a study of Graves' ophthalmopathy and Graves' hyperthyroidism. The sequenced template was RNA, covering the TCR beta CDR3 region. HTBI primers served in a first-round RT-PCR, which a second-round multiplex PCR followed. One entry per CDR3 protein results from TCRdb running MiXCR on the multiplex PCR reads. The sample includes 580,000 or so distinct CDR3 sequences, under 45% of them seen just once. The specimen sequenced was peripheral blood or thyroid tissue (not recorded which). The receptor source for this set is an adult man with Graves' hyperthyroidism.

A note on this clonotype: A read error may account for a junction end that differs from germline. The V call is TRBV10-1, the J call TRBJ2-7; 10 bases fit TRBD1. This CDR3 has 14 amino acids. Germline-derived CDR1 and CDR2 are WNHNN and SYGVQD (reference sequence). As DNA, the CDR3 is TGTGCCAGCAGTGACAAGGGACAGGGGAACGAGCAGTACTTC. Its translation: CASSDKGQGNEQYF.

The sample holds a few counts of this clonotype. This may be a read error: a much more frequent sequence differs by one nucleotide. The rearrangement joins TRBV6-6 to TRBJ1-1; no clear D. Germline CDR1 and CDR2: MNHNY and SVGAGI (reference sequence). Between the trimmed V and J ends, which lost 7 bases and 1 base, there was a span of 4 bases. This CDR3 is built from 11 residues. The CDR3 loop reads CASTPNTEAFF. CDR3 nucleotide sequence: TGTGCCAGCACCCCGAACACTGAAGCTTTCTTT.

This clonotype was detected many times. This chain uses TRBV20-1 with TRBJ1-2, with 10 bases that match TRBD1. The CDR3 sequence is 11 residues long. From germline, CDR1 is DFQATT and CDR2 SNEGSKA (reference sequence). Written as DNA, the CDR3 is TGCAGCGGAAGGACAGGGGGGGACTACACCTTC. This encodes CSGRTGGDYTF.

This clonotype has a count of ten or more. This sequence joins TRBV5-1 and TRBJ1-5; no clear D. The CDR3 has 14 amino acids. Germline V gene data show CDR1 as SGHRS and CDR2 as YFSETQ. V gave up 0 bases and J gave up 5 bases, with 9 bases separating them. Here the CDR3 reads CASSLAAGDQPQHF. The CDR3 nucleotides are TGCGCCAGCAGCTTGGCGGCAGGAGATCAGCCCCAGCATTTT. Using reference TRBV5-1 and TRBJ1-5 for the parts outside the CDR3, the full variable domain is KAGVTQTPRYLIKTRGQQVTLSCSPISGHRSVSWYQQTPGQGLQFLFEYFSETQRNKGNFPGRFSGRQFSNSRSEMNVSTLELGDSALYLCASSLAAGDQPQHFGDGTRLSIL.

This clonotype has just one count. The chain links TRBV29-1 to TRBJ2-1, with D maybe TRBD2 (6 bases). Germline lookup yields CDR1 SQVTM and CDR2 ANQGSEA. This CDR3 spans 14 amino acids. Trimming pared 0 bases from V and 6 bases from J, leaving 12 bases between. The CDR3 coding sequence is TGCAGCGTTGAAGATGTCGTGGGGGGCAATGAGCAGTTCTTC. This encodes CSVEDVVGGNEQFF.